This TCR beta chain emerged from a study of shared clonotypes between healthy human individuals. Trimming left V 4 bases short and J 6 bases short, with 15 bases between. The CDR3 spans 14 residues. Germline loops: CDR1 SGHAT, CDR2 FQNNGV. Researchers ran the assay at a deep level. The assay was immunoSEQ multiplex PCR, and TCRdb's table has in-frame clones only and misses some. The top ten hold approximately 1.5% of the sample, which has 950,000 to 1,300,000 clones, roughly 70% seen once. The sample taken for sequencing was memory CD4+ T cells sorted from blood. Regarding subset: CD45RA-negative fraction. The genes are TRBV11-2 and TRBJ1-1; D is perhaps TRBD1 (5 bases). This TCR was recovered from a man aged 18 to 29 in good health. The CDR3 is CASSSSGTLAEAFF. CDR3 sequence (DNA): TGTGCCAGCAGCTCGTCCGGGACGCTAGCTGAAGCTTTCTTT.